Below, 30 T cell receptor beta chains from the same sample are listed, as sequenced in a study of T-cell memory formation after mild COVID-19. TCRdb called the 5' RACE reads again in MiXCR, with one record for every CDR3 protein. The sample shows tens of thousands of distinct CDR3 sequences, around a fifth of them seen only once. Sequences were obtained from PBMCs or a T cell subset sorted from them (not recorded which). The receptors come from an adult who had mild COVID-19 (a few samples of this study predate the infection). Cell type and time point are not known.

This chain connects TRBV7-9 to TRBJ2-3, with no clear D. Germline V lookup: CDR1 SEHNR, CDR2 FQNEAQ (reference sequence). Trimming removed 5 bases at V and 4 bases at J, with 10 bases between. CDR3 length: 13 amino acids. CDR3 sequence reads: CASSPAIPDTQYF. The CDR3 nucleotides read TGTGCCAGCAGCCCAGCGATCCCAGATACGCAGTATTTT.

This clonotype was seen many times. The CDR3 DNA reads as TGTGCCAGCAGTTACAGTCTGGGGGCGAATGGGGCCAACGTCCTGACTTTC. Protein sequence: CASSYSLGANGANVLTF. The gene calls are TRBV6-5 and TRBJ2-6; TRBD1 is a possible D gene (6 bases). The germline V and J ends were trimmed by 2 bases and 3 bases, with 14 bases remaining between them. Germline V gene data show CDR1 as MNHEY and CDR2 as SVGAGI. This CDR3 comprises 17 residues.

This clonotype was observed many times. CDR3 in DNA: TGTGCCAGCAGCGGACAGCCCCCATCCTACGAGCAGTACTTC. Translating it yields CASSGQPPSYEQYF. The chain links TRBV12-3 or TRBV12-4 to TRBJ2-7, with D perhaps matching TRBD1 (6 bases). This CDR3 spans 14 amino acids. The V end lost 6 bases, the J end lost 1 base, and 13 bases lay between the germline ends.

This clonotype was observed once. V and J are TRBV4-1 and TRBJ1-1, with D unresolved. CDR1 and CDR2 from the germline V gene are MGHRA and YSYEKL. The length of the CDR3 is 14 residues. V was trimmed by 3 bases and J by 4 bases, leaving 12 bases between them. CDR3 in DNA: TGCGCCAGCAGCCAGGGAGGTTGGAGCACTGAAGCTTTCTTT. Residues: CASSQGGWSTEAFF.

In its sample, this clonotype was seen many times. The chain links TRBV20-1 to TRBJ2-5; 8 nucleotides line up with TRBD1. The CDR3 loop spans 14 amino acids. Germline V gives CDR1 DFQATT, CDR2 SNEGSKA (reference sequence). Unmatched junction bases numbered 6, after V lost 4 bases and J lost 2 bases. The CDR3 bases are TGCAGTGCTAAGAGGGGGACAGGACAAGAGACCCAGTACTTC. Its protein product is CSAKRGTGQETQYF.

There are many counts of this clonotype. The chain employs TRBV10-3 and TRBJ2-1; perhaps TRBD2 as D (5 bases). The length of the CDR3 is 14 residues. Germline CDR1 ENHRY, CDR2 SYGVKD. V lost 1 base and J lost 10, with 14 bases in between. In DNA, the CDR3 is TGTGCCATCAGTGAGTACGGACCGACGGGGGAGCAGTTCTTC. It yields the protein CAISEYGPTGEQFF.

At least ten counts were recorded for this clonotype. V usage is TRBV21-1 and J usage is TRBJ2-7. TRBV21-1 represents a pseudogene. This CDR3 is 14 amino acids long. CDR3 sequence: CASRPLDRSYEQYF. CDR3 coding DNA: TGTGCCAGCAGACCTCTGGACAGGTCCTACGAGCAGTACTTC.

This clonotype was counted only a few times. This chain connects TRBV7-9 to TRBJ1-5; TRBD1 might be the D (6 bases). The CDR3 totals 15 residues. V was pared by 6 bases and J by 1 base, with 13 bases between. The germline gives CDR1 SEHNR, CDR2 FQNEAQ (reference sequence). This CDR3 reads CASSSRGGSNQPQHF. CDR3 nucleotides: TGTGCCAGCAGTTCCCGAGGGGGAAGCAATCAGCCCCAGCATTTT.

This clonotype has a count of ten or more. This chain uses TRBV15 with TRBJ2-7; TRBD1 or TRBD2 may be the D gene (6 bases each). The V and J ends lost 5 bases and 2 bases respectively, with 16 bases between them. Per the germline V gene, CDR1 is LNHNV and CDR2 is YYDKDF (reference sequence). This CDR3 spans 15 amino acids. DNA for the CDR3: TGTGCCACCAGCGAGGGGGGAAACGGACCCTACGAGCAGTACTTC. Protein sequence: CATSEGGNGPYEQYF. Together with reference TRBV15 and TRBJ2-7, the CDR3 gives the full variable domain: DAMVIQNPRYQVTQFGKPVTLSCSQTLNHNVMYWYQQKSSQAPKLLFHYYDKDFNNEADTPDNFQSRRPNTSFCFLDIRSPGLGDTAMYLCATSEGGNGPYEQYFGPGTRLTVT.

This clonotype was found many times. The chain has TRBV7-2 and TRBJ2-2, with TRBD1 matching over 7 bases. The length of the CDR3 is 14 residues. After removal of 11 bases from V and 3 bases from J, the junction contained 9 bases not matched to a gene. Germline CDR1 is SGHTA and CDR2 is FQGNSA. The CDR3 reads CASSRDRHTGELFF. CDR3 bases: TGTGCCTCCTCCAGGGACAGACACACCGGGGAGCTGTTTTTT.

The DNA of the CDR3 is TGTGCCAGCCTGAAAGGTGTAGCGGCCAACACCGGGGAGCTGTTTTTT. Encoded protein: CASLKGVAANTGELFF. The rearrangement uses TRBV2 and TRBJ2-2; possible D gene TRBD2, 6 bases. Deletions cut 8 bases from V and 2 bases from J, with 18 bases between. This CDR3 has 16 residues. CDR1 SNHLY and CDR2 FYNNEI come from the germline V gene.

This clonotype was seen many times. The CDR3 region is CASSSPLYEQYF. The CDR3 DNA sequence: TGTGCCAGCAGTTCCCCCCTGTACGAGCAGTACTTC. The rearrangement links TRBV12-3 or TRBV12-4 to TRBJ2-7; unclear D gene. The length of the CDR3 is 12 residues. Trimming shortened V by 4 bases and J by 4 bases, and 8 bases separated the two germline ends.

The chain couples TRBV27 to TRBJ1-5; TRBD1 agrees at 11 bases. After removal of 6 bases from V and 7 bases from J, the junction contained 11 bases not matched to a gene. The CDR3 is 16 residues long. Germline lookup yields CDR1 MNHEY and CDR2 SMNVEV (reference sequence). The CDR3 is CASRLTGTGGSQPQHF. DNA for the CDR3: TGTGCCAGCAGACTGACCGGGACAGGGGGATCACAGCCCCAGCATTTT.

This clonotype came up many times. The chain is built from TRBV7-9 and TRBJ2-1; TRBD2 might be the D (5 bases). Germline CDR1 reads SEHNR; CDR2 reads FQNEAQ (reference sequence). This CDR3 has 17 residues. V was pared by 5 bases and J by 2 bases, with 19 bases between. The CDR3 here is CASSPPRVGGTYNEQFF. CDR3 coding DNA: TGTGCCAGCAGCCCCCCCCGGGTTGGAGGAACCTACAATGAGCAGTTCTTC.

This chain links TRBV3-1 with TRBJ2-7; no reliable D call. CDR1 is LGHDT, CDR2 YNNKEL, per germline (reference sequence). The CDR3 is 12 residues long. V was cut by 0 bases and J by 10 bases, with 10 bases left in between. The CDR3 DNA follows: TGTGCCAGCAGCCAAGATCGGAGTCTACAGTACTTC. Protein: CASSQDRSLQYF.

This clonotype was observed many times. This rearrangement joins TRBV14 to TRBJ2-1; D possibly corresponds to TRBD1 (5 bases). Germline CDR1 SGHDN, CDR2 FVKESK. This CDR3 region has 16 residues. V was shortened by 0 bases and J by 2 bases, with 11 bases between the two germline ends. The CDR3 region is CASSQDVGVAYNEQFF. The CDR3, as DNA: TGTGCCAGCAGCCAAGATGTAGGGGTGGCCTACAATGAGCAGTTCTTC. The variable domain in full, with the rest retrieved from reference TRBV14 and TRBJ2-1, is EAGVTQFPSHSVIEKGQTVTLRCDPISGHDNLYWYRRVMGKEIKFLLHFVKESKQDESGMPNNRFLAERTGGTYSTLKVQPAELEDSGVYFCASSQDVGVAYNEQFFGPGTRLTVL.

This clonotype was recorded at least ten times. CDR3 DNA: TGCAGCGTTTATAGCGGACCCGATTCTAGCACAGATACGCAGTATTTT. It translates to CSVYSGPDSSTDTQYF. The chain couples TRBV29-1 to TRBJ2-3; the D gene is possibly TRBD2 (6 bases). The V and J ends lost 5 bases and 0 bases respectively, with 18 bases between them. The germline V gene encodes CDR1 SQVTM and CDR2 ANQGSEA. The CDR3 is made up of 16 amino acids.

As regards this clonotype: A much more abundant neighbour one base away suggests this may be a read error. The J gene is TRBJ1-3, the V gene TRBV16, with TRBD1 matching 9 bases. In germline, CDR1 is KGHSY, CDR2 FQNENV. This CDR3 spans 16 amino acids. The CDR3 reads CASSQGQGRSGNNIYF. The CDR3 DNA reads as TGTGCCAGCAGCCAAGGACAGGGGAGATCTGGAAACAACATATATTTT. The whole variable domain, remainder taken from reference TRBV16 and TRBJ1-3, is GEEVAQTPKHLVRGEGQKAKLYCAPIKGHSYVFWYQQVLKNEFKFLISFQNENVFDETGMPKERFSAKCLPNSPCSLEIQATKLEDSAVYFCASSQGQGRSGNNIYFGEGSWLTVV.

The CDR3 spells CASSPPGLYEQYF. The DNA of the CDR3 is TGTGCCAGCAGTCCCCCAGGACTCTACGAGCAGTACTTC. The chain combines TRBV27 with TRBJ2-7; tentatively, D is TRBD2 (5 bases). Trimming took off 5 bases at V and 3 bases at J, with 11 bases between the two ends. The length of the CDR3 is 13 residues. CDR1 and CDR2 from the germline V gene are MNHEY and SMNVEV (reference sequence).

This clonotype was observed many times. The chain carries TRBV19 and TRBJ2-7; 8 bases are a match to TRBD1. With V trimmed by 5 bases and J by 5 bases, 11 bases remained unmatched. CDR3 length: 15 residues. Germline CDR1 reads LNHDA; CDR2 reads SQIVND (reference sequence). Here the CDR3 reads CASSAGQGVVNEQYF. The CDR3 DNA is TGTGCCAGTAGTGCAGGACAGGGTGTAGTCAACGAGCAGTACTTC.

This clonotype was picked up many times. The chain couples TRBV3-1 to TRBJ2-7; TRBD1 or TRBD2 may be the D gene (5 bases each). The CDR3 contains 15 residues. Germline V gives CDR1 LGHDT, CDR2 YNNKEL (reference sequence). The V and J ends lost 5 bases and 5 bases respectively, with 19 bases between them. CDR3 DNA sequence: TGTGCCAGCAGCGCCCCCCGGGACGGCCGGCACGAGCAGTACTTC. It translates to CASSAPRDGRHEQYF.

Ten or more counts support this clonotype. V gene TRBV20-1 combines with J gene TRBJ1-2; tentative D call: TRBD1 (5 bases). Trimming pared 4 bases from V and 3 bases from J, leaving 24 bases between. Germline V gene data show CDR1 as DFQATT and CDR2 as SNEGSKA (reference sequence). This CDR3 spans 17 amino acids. The CDR3 nucleotides are TGCAGTGCTACAGCGGCCTTTGGCGGGGGACGCTACTATGGCTACACCTTC. This sequence encodes CSATAAFGGGRYYGYTF.

This clonotype has just one count. The chain carries TRBV7-9 and TRBJ2-7; D tentatively fits TRBD1 or TRBD2 (5 bases each). The CDR3 spans 15 residues. Germline V lookup: CDR1 SEHNR, CDR2 FQNEAQ (reference sequence). The V and J ends lost 2 bases and 2 bases respectively, with 13 bases between them. CDR3 DNA: TGTGCCAGCAGCTTATCCACCAGGGACCCCTACGAGCAGTACTTC. Protein product: CASSLSTRDPYEQYF.

This clonotype has ten or more counts. This rearrangement joins TRBV3-1 to TRBJ2-7; D is perhaps TRBD1 or TRBD2 (5 bases each). Germline CDR1 and CDR2: LGHDT and YNNKEL (reference sequence). This CDR3 is built from 15 residues. The V end lost 4 bases, the J end lost 3 bases, and 16 bases lay between the germline ends. CDR3 amino acids: CASSLPGTWGYEQYF. The CDR3 DNA sequence: TGTGCCAGCAGCCTTCCCGGGACCTGGGGCTACGAGCAGTACTTC.

The V and J genes are TRBV12-3 or TRBV12-4 and TRBJ2-2; 9 positions agree with TRBD2. After removal of 6 bases from V and 6 bases from J, the junction contained 2 bases not matched to a gene. This CDR3 comprises 13 residues. This CDR3 reads CASSGGGAGELFF. In DNA form, the CDR3 reads TGTGCCAGCAGCGGCGGGGGGGCCGGGGAGCTGTTTTTT.

This chain uses TRBV11-3 with TRBJ1-1; D not resolved. CDR3 length: 12 amino acids. Germline CDR1 is SGHNT and CDR2 is YENEEA. Trimming stripped 1 base from V and 5 bases from J, with 5 bases between. This chain's CDR3 is CASSLGRTEAFF. The CDR3 DNA follows: TGTGCCAGCAGCTTAGGCAGGACTGAAGCTTTCTTT. The whole variable domain, remainder taken from reference TRBV11-3 and TRBJ1-1, is EAGVVQSPRYKIIEKKQPVAFWCNPISGHNTLYWYLQNLGQGPELLIRYENEEAVDDSQLPKDRFSAERLKGVDSTLKIQPAELGDSAVYLCASSLGRTEAFFGQGTRLTVV.

This clonotype was counted ten times or more. The chain has TRBV30 and TRBJ2-7; 7 bases agree with TRBD2. Germline CDR1 is GTSNPN and CDR2 is SVGIG (reference sequence). This CDR3 is 12 amino acids long. With 0 bases clipped from V and 8 bases from J, the junction kept 4 bases outside the gene matches. The CDR3 bases are TGTGCCTGGAGTGTATTCGGGAGGCAGCAGTACTTC. Protein: CAWSVFGRQQYF.

This clonotype was found many times. The chain joins TRBV15 to TRBJ2-5; D may be TRBD1 (6 bases). The CDR3 sequence is 13 residues long. Germline V CDR1 and CDR2: LNHNV, YYDKDF (reference sequence). Trimming removed 11 bases from V and 5 bases from J, with 18 bases in between. The CDR3: CASASGDVETQYF. The CDR3 region has the DNA TGTGCCTCTGCTTCAGGGGATGTCGAGACCCAGTACTTC. The variable domain in full, with the rest retrieved from reference TRBV15 and TRBJ2-5, is DAMVIQNPRYQVTQFGKPVTLSCSQTLNHNVMYWYQQKSSQAPKLLFHYYDKDFNNEADTPDNFQSRRPNTSFCFLDIRSPGLGDTAMYLCASASGDVETQYFGPGTRLLVL.

V and J are TRBV7-3 and TRBJ1-5; a possible D gene is TRBD1 (5 bases). Trimming shortened V by 2 bases and J by 2 bases, and 19 bases separated the two germline ends. There are 18 residues in the CDR3. The germline gives CDR1 SGHTA, CDR2 FQGTGA. The CDR3 loop reads CASSLGPTPGARNQPQHF. Written as DNA, the CDR3 is TGTGCCAGCAGCTTAGGGCCCACGCCCGGGGCTCGCAATCAGCCCCAGCATTTT.

This clonotype was observed at least ten times. V and J are TRBV7-2 and TRBJ1-1, with 8 bases identical to TRBD1. CDR3 length: 13 residues. The germline CDR1 and CDR2 sequences are SGHTA and FQGNSA. V dropped 5 bases and J dropped 6; count of bases not matched to a gene: 5. The CDR3 DNA sequence: TGTGCCAGCAGCCCGGACAGGGCCTCTGAAGCTTTCTTT. As protein: CASSPDRASEAFF. The complete variable domain, with remaining parts taken from reference TRBV7-2 and TRBJ1-1, reads GAGVSQSPSNKVTEKGKDVELRCDPISGHTALYWYRQSLGQGLEFLIYFQGNSAPDKSGLPSDRFSAERTGGSVSTLTIQRTQQEDSAVYLCASSPDRASEAFFGQGTRLTVV.